This T cell receptor beta chain was profiled in a study of blood T cells in healthy people across ages. Study results and caveats: Estimates of diversity drawn from one million T cells were considered underestimates.

Germline V gene sequence: CDR1 SGHKS, CDR2 YYEKEE (reference sequence). This CDR3 has 16 amino acids. Trimming removed 2 bases from V and 8 bases from J; junction bases left unmatched: 12. Sample-barcoded 5' priming and a J-beta primer mix drove a second PCR of about 7 to 12 cycles. Each CDR3 protein is one row after TCRdb ran MiXCR on the 5' RACE reads. The sample has about 590,000 distinct CDR3 sequences, under 30% seen once. This clonotype has a count of ten or more. What it binds is unknown. This receptor was taken from a woman older than 75 in good health. The rearrangement joins TRBV5-5 to TRBJ2-1, with 8 bases identical to TRBD1. Sequencing was carried out using blood. The CDR3: CASSFAGGARRHEQFF. CDR3 in DNA: TGTGCCAGCAGCTTTGCAGGGGGCGCGAGGCGCCATGAGCAGTTCTTC.